The T cell receptor (beta chain) under discussion was sequenced for a study of blood T cell repertoires in COVID-19. Study background: Donors in the United States, Italy and Spain gave samples during acute or convalescent COVID-19. PBMCs, B-cell-depleted T cells, or T cells were the source of the cDNA or gDNA that made up the material.

Germline CDR1 MNHEY, CDR2 SVGAGI. There are 16 residues in the CDR3. With 2 bases clipped from V and 4 bases from J, the junction kept 8 bases outside the gene matches. TCRdb's table, derived via immunoSEQ multiplex PCR, lists solely in-frame clones and lacks some. Seen here are some 190,000 clones, more than 75% observed once, and the top ten hold 14%. Adults between about 18 and 95 years of age took part from 24 US areas. Participants reported their clinical history, and cohort assignment relied on those reports. Sequencing was carried out using PBMCs or T cells enriched from blood (not recorded which). The V and J genes are TRBV6-5 and TRBJ2-3; the match to TRBD1 covers 8 bases. The receptor was isolated from a man aged 55-75 years who had been exposed to COVID-19. The CDR3 nucleotides read TGTGCCAGCAGTTACCCGGGGACAGGTGGGGCAGATACGCAGTATTTT. Amino acids: CASSYPGTGGADTQYF.